Described below is a single T cell receptor beta chain sequence and its context. The germline V gene has CDR1 SGHNT and CDR2 YYREEE (reference sequence). The length of the CDR3 is 16 residues. V dropped 3 bases and J dropped 0; count of bases not matched to a gene: 5. This sample is part of a study of T cell changes during pregnancy in multiple sclerosis. Assay used: immunoSEQ multiplex PCR; TCRdb lists only in-frame clones, some missing. The sample contains over 55,000 clones, 75% to 90% of which appear only once. The source of this sequence is a female donor in good health, enrolled as a control in a pregnancy study. The rearrangement links TRBV5-4 to TRBJ1-2; 10 bases are a match to TRBD1. The input for sequencing was peripheral blood, taken after pregnancy. CDR3 sequence reads: CASSSRDRGSNYGYTF. Here the CDR3 DNA reads TGTGCCAGCAGCTCCCGGGACAGGGGATCTAACTATGGCTACACCTTC.